The clone carrying this T cell receptor (beta chain) was counted only a few times. Its antigen is still unknown. TCRdb re-called the 5' RACE reads with MiXCR, one entry per CDR3 protein. The sample consists of approximately 140,000 distinct CDR3 sequences, roughly 18% of them appearing once. The CDR3 loop spans 13 amino acids. V dropped 6 bases and J dropped 5 bases, with 13 bases sitting between them. Germline-derived CDR1 and CDR2 are SGDLS and YYNGEE. These data belong to a study of CD8 T cells in ankylosing spondylitis. Study-wide results and caveats: Ankylosing spondylitis blood seemed to carry a telltale TCR beta motif made of eight highly homologous variants.

The gene calls are TRBV9 and TRBJ2-3; D uncertain. The TCR was taken from a male donor with ankylosing spondylitis. Sequenced material: blood, either unsorted or a sorted T cell fraction (not recorded which). The CDR3 coding sequence is TGTGCCAGCACCCGAGGCTCGAAAGATACGCAGTATTTT. Protein: CASTRGSKDTQYF.